This TCR beta chain was sequenced for a study of blood T cell repertoires in COVID-19 (dated by TCRdb to 2018 to 2021). As for the study more broadly: The collaborator samples originated in the United States, Italy and Spain and spanned the acute and convalescent phases of COVID-19. Samples came from the ongoing ImmuneRACE study (first 160 participants) plus 1,254 subjects from 6 global collaborators. Deeply sampled blood TCRbeta repertoires from subjects exposed to, actively infected with, or recovered from COVID-19 were included in the dataset. Where available, HLA class I and class II types were taken from metadata supplied by the sample provider and were not determined by assay-based typing. The material from the prospective study consisted of cDNA or gDNA derived from T cells, B-cell-depleted T cells, or PBMCs. A freely available public database, intended as a resource for researchers studying the immune response to SARS-CoV-2, is where the repertoires were released. A de-identified subject ID, COVID-19 status, age in years and sex were almost always included in the sample metadata.

TCRbeta CDR3 regions were amplified from genomic DNA by means of the immunoSEQ Assay, a bias-controlled multiplex PCR. In the authors' own workflow: Nucleated cell counts per sample were estimated from amplification of reference gene primers within the assay. To quantify the absolute abundance of each unique TCRbeta CDR3 rearrangement, sequence reads were collapsed and filtered. For each sample, productive Simpson clonality was calculated as the square root of Simpson's diversity index across productive rearrangements. As stored in TCRdb, this immuneACCESS dataset retains in-frame rearrangements with V and J assigned. A fraction of the clones does not appear; measured against another copy, unresolved V genes explain less than half of the discrepancy, and the remainder lacks a known reason. V, J and clone size were drawn from that table, and D and trimming were deduced from the DNA. The sample table records about 70,000 clones; around 87% of these occur just once. Around 5.3% of the sample is held by the ten biggest clonotypes.

Details on this clone: It lacks a known antigen. The record has no base qualities; no much larger clone is one base away.

Points the paper makes about the study in general: Clinical and demographic metadata were provided uncurated, with the amount varying by source and participant.

Each collaborating institution followed its own protocols to collect whole blood in K2EDTA tubes. For TCRbeta analysis, collaborators shipped samples in one of three forms: frozen whole blood, isolated PBMCs, or DNA extracted from either of those sample types. CDR1 DFQATT and CDR2 SNEGSKA were looked up in the germline V gene (reference sequence). Inclusive of the bounding cysteine and phenylalanine, the CDR3 is 14 residues long. CDR3 DNA only is kept here, 42 bases in frame from base 1. V and J are truncated by 4 bases and 4 bases respectively, leaving an intervening sequence of 16 bases. The rearranged segments are TRBV20-1 and TRBJ1-2, with the identity of the D gene unclear. This clonotype was obtained from a man over 45 with active COVID-19. The specimen sequenced was peripheral blood. The nucleotide sequence is TGCAGTGCTAATGATGGCGGGCTTGGCTATGGCTACACCTTC. This is translated as CSANDGGLGYGYTF.